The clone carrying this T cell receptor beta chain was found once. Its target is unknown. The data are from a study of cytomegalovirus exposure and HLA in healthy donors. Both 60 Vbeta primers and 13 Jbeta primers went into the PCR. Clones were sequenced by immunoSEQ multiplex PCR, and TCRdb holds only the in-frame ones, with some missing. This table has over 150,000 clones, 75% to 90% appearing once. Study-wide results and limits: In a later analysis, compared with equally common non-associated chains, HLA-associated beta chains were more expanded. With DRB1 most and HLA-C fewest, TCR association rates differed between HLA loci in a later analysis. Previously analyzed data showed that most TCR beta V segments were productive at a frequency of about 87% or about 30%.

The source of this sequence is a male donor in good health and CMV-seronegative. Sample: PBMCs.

The CDR3: CASTSPRGYEQYF. In DNA form, the CDR3 reads TGTGCCAGCACCTCACCGAGGGGGTACGAGCAGTACTTC. The chain has TRBV6-5 and TRBJ2-7; D perhaps matches TRBD1 (6 bases). With 7 bases removed from V and 4 bases from J, the gap between germline ends came to 14 bases. The CDR3 runs 13 residues. Germline values: CDR1 MNHEY, CDR2 SVGAGI.